A single TCR beta chain is shown here with its context. Its cognate antigen is unknown. The data belong to a study of shared clonotypes between healthy human individuals. General observations from the study: Clonotypes shared by all four sorted-subset donors had higher generation probabilities than non-shared clonotypes.

Only in-frame clones appear in the TCRdb table, and some are missing; sequencing was by immunoSEQ multiplex PCR. Of about 2,500,000 clones detected, over 85% appear once; the ten largest clones hold 0.14%. Researchers partitioned CD4+ cells into CD45RA+ naive and CD45RA-negative memory subsets. The CDR3 extends over 12 amino acids. Germline V gene data show CDR1 as SNHLY and CDR2 as FYNNEI. V lost 5 bases and J lost 8, with 9 bases in between. The TCR originated in a man between 18 and 29 years old in good health. The sequenced sample consisted of naive CD4+ T cells sorted from blood. Specified subset: CD45RA+ positively selected. The chain is built from TRBV2 and TRBJ1-4, with a possible D match to TRBD1 (5 bases). The CDR3 region has the DNA TGTGCCAGCAGTCGGGACGGGGAAAAACTGTTTTTT. Translation: CASSRDGEKLFF. Variable domain in full (rest from reference TRBV2 and TRBJ1-4): EPEVTQTPSHQVTQMGQEVILRCVPISNHLYFYWYRQILGQKVEFLVSFYNNEISEKSEIFDDQFSVERPDGSNFTLKIRSTKLEDSAMYFCASSRDGEKLFFGSGTQLSVL.